A selection of T cell receptor beta chains follows, all from one sample in a study of T cell repertoires in cytomegalovirus infection. These TCRs are of unknown antigen specificity. TCRdb recomputed calls from the reads with MiXCR, one row per CDR3 protein. The sample contains fewer than 850,000 distinct CDR3 sequences, around 29% of which appear only once. The source was cultured CD8+ T cells from PBMCs, collected from culture after CMV antigen stimulation. The receptors stem from a human donor in good health (CMV status not recorded). Some clones in this sample may be carry-over from other donors' samples. The CDR3 runs from the conserved cysteine through the conserved F or W. D genes are given only for firm matches. Clone size, where shown, is once, few, many, or a class for clones that have expanded.

d_call j_call v_call clone_size cdr3_aa cdr3_nt
- TRBJ2-4 TRBV7-9 many CASSPPAGVDIQYF TGTGCCAGCTCCCCACCAGCGGGTGTTGACATTCAGTACTTC
- TRBJ1-2 TRBV10-3 once CAISTGRANYGYTF TGTGCCATCAGTACAGGAAGAGCTAACTATGGCTACACCTTC
- TRBJ2-1 TRBV4-2 few CASSQEGLGGEQFF TGTGCCAGCAGCCAAGAGGGTTTGGGCGGCGAGCAGTTCTTC
- TRBJ1-1 TRBV7-6 - CASSSDTLNTEAFF TGTGCCAGCAGCTCAGACACCTTGAACACTGAAGCTTTCTTT
TRBD2 TRBJ2-5 TRBV27 few CASSSPSGSGGPGETQYF TGTGCCAGCAGTTCCCCCTCCGGTAGCGGGGGACCCGGGGAGACCCAGTACTTC
TRBD2 TRBJ2-1 TRBV7-8 many CASSRIAGGYGDEQFF TGTGCCAGCAGCCGAATAGCGGGGGGGTATGGGGATGAGCAGTTCTTC
- TRBJ1-1 TRBV20-1 once CSARVRGGVMNTEAFF TGCAGTGCTAGAGTGAGGGGGGGGGTCATGAACACTGAAGCTTTCTTT
- TRBJ2-3 TRBV10-3 few CAISDPDYTDTQYF TGTGCCATCAGCGACCCGGACTACACAGATACGCAGTATTTT
- TRBJ1-6 TRBV27 few CASSLRNSYNSPLHF TGTGCCAGCAGTCTACGGAACTCCTATAATTCACCCCTCCACTTT
- TRBJ1-5 TRBV10-2 - CASSPPPGDSNQPQHF TGCGCCAGCAGTCCTCCTCCAGGGGATAGCAATCAGCCCCAGCATTTT
TRBD1 TRBJ1-2 TRBV6-1 - CASSFETGVLYGYTF TGTGCCAGCAGTTTTGAGACAGGGGTCCTCTATGGCTACACCTTC
- TRBJ2-2 TRBV6-6 - CASSKVAGELFF TGTGCCAGCAGTAAGGTCGCCGGGGAGCTGTTTTTT
- TRBJ2-7 TRBV7-8 many CASSLGEYEQYF TGTGCCAGCAGCTTAGGGGAATACGAGCAGTACTTC
- TRBJ2-1 TRBV20-1 - CSARPGEQFF TGCAGTGCTAGGCCGGGTGAGCAGTTCTTC
TRBD2 TRBJ2-3 TRBV7-9 few CASTGTSGHTDTQYF TGTGCCAGCACCGGGACTAGCGGCCACACAGATACGCAGTATTTT
- TRBJ2-2 TRBV7-6 few CASSLVGRTGELFF TGTGCCAGCAGCTTAGTGGGGAGAACCGGGGAGCTGTTTTTT
- TRBJ2-2 TRBV4-1 - CASSTGWPGELFF TGCGCCAGCAGCACTGGATGGCCGGGGGAGCTGTTTTTT
- TRBJ1-5 TRBV6-1 - CASKGESGFPQPQHF TGTGCCAGCAAAGGAGAATCGGGATTTCCGCAGCCCCAGCATTTT
TRBD1 TRBJ1-1 TRBV5-6 - CASSEEGQAMNTEAFF TGTGCCAGCAGCGAAGAAGGACAGGCCATGAACACTGAAGCTTTCTTT
- TRBJ1-2 TRBV6-5 - CASSYSGNRFDYTF TGTGCCAGCAGTTACTCGGGGAACAGATTTGACTACACCTTC
- TRBJ2-1 TRBV27 few CASSPSQSYNEQFF TGTGCCAGCAGTCCTTCTCAGTCCTACAATGAGCAGTTCTTC